The source of this TCR beta chain is a study of CD8 T cells in ankylosing spondylitis. Study-wide points: Past research had described some motif variants in reactive arthritis synovial fluid and blood. Enrichment of disease-linked clones was reportedly significant in matched ankylosing spondylitis synovial fluid.

TCRdb independently ran MiXCR on the 5' RACE reads; one entry per CDR3 protein. The sample lists around 300,000 distinct CDR3 sequences, around 21% occurring once. CDR3 length: 14 amino acids. Germline V CDR1 and CDR2: SGHAT, FQNNGV. With V trimmed by 5 bases and J by 6 bases, 5 bases remained unmatched. This clonotype was seen only a few times. The antigen remains undetermined. Sequencing was performed on blood, either unsorted or a sorted T cell fraction (not recorded which). This chain connects TRBV11-2 to TRBJ2-1; 9 bases map to TRBD2. The receptor comes from a female donor with ankylosing spondylitis or in good health (not recorded which). CDR3 bases: TGTGCCAGCAGCCATAGCGGGAGAGGCAATGAGCAGTTCTTC. Translated, it gives CASSHSGRGNEQFF.